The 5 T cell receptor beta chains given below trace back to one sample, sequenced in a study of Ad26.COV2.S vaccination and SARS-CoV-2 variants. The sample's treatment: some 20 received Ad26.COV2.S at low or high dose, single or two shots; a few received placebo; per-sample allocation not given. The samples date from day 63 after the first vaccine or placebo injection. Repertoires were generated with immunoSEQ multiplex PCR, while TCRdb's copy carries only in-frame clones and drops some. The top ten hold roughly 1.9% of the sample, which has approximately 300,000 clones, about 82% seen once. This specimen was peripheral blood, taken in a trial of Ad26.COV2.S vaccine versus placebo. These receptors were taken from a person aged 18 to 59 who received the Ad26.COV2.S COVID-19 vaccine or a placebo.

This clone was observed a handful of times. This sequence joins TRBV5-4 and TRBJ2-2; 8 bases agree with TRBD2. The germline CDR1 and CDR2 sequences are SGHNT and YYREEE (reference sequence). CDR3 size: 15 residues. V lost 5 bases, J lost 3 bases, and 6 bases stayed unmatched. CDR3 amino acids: CASSYTSGYTGELFF. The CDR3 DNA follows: TGTGCCAGCAGTTACACTAGCGGCTACACCGGGGAGCTGTTTTTT.

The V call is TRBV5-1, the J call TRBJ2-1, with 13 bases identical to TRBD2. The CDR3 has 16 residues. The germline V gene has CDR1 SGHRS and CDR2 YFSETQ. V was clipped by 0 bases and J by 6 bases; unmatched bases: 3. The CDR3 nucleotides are TGCGCCAGCAGCTTGGGACTAGCGGGGGGTCTCAATGAGCAGTTCTTC. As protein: CASSLGLAGGLNEQFF.

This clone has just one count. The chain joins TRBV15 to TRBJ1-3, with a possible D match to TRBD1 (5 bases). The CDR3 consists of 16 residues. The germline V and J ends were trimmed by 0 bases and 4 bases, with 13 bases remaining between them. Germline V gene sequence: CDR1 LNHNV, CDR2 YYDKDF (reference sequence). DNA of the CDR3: TGTGCCACCAGCAGAGACAGGGACCCGGGAGGAAACACCATATATTTT. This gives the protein CATSRDRDPGGNTIYF.

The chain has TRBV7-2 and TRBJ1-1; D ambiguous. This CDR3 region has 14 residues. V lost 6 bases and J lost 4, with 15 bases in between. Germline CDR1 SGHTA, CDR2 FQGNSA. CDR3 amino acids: CASSERAGSTEAFF. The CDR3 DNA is TGTGCCAGCAGTGAGAGGGCGGGGAGCACTGAAGCTTTCTTT.

In DNA, the CDR3 is TGTGCCAGCAGTTACCCCGGGGGCCATGGCTACACCTTC. Translated, it gives CASSYPGGHGYTF. The chain carries TRBV6-2 or TRBV6-3 and TRBJ1-2; a weak D match, TRBD1 (6 bases). CDR1 is MNHEY, CDR2 SVGEGT, per germline. This CDR3 spans 13 amino acids. The ends were cut back, 2 bases at V and 6 bases at J, with 10 bases in the middle.